This T cell receptor beta chain was profiled in a study of T cell responses to AZD1222 COVID-19 vaccine. Germline V gene lookup returns CDR1 GTSNPN and CDR2 SVGIG (reference sequence). This CDR3 contains 13 residues. V was shortened by 4 bases and J by 1 base, with 10 bases between the two germline ends. Whole-study findings and limits: Baseline serostatus was positive in only a handful of AZD1222 recipients. Vaccine-associated CD4 TCRs ranged over spike, dominating at 160-218 and 743-854. Clonal diversity was possibly underestimated, and white British individuals and females predominated among donors.

In the case of this clone: What it binds is not known.

The table came from immunoSEQ multiplex PCR; TCRdb's copy has only in-frame clones and leaves some out. This table has roughly 100,000 clones, 90% appearing once. This chain links TRBV30 with TRBJ1-1; maybe TRBD1 (6 bases). This receptor was obtained from an adult in good health. This specimen consisted of peripheral blood, obtained on day 0 of AZD1222 vaccination. The CDR3 loop reads CAWKQGANTEAFF. The CDR3 DNA reads as TGTGCCTGGAAACAGGGTGCGAACACTGAAGCTTTCTTT.